Listed below are T cell receptor beta chains from one sample, sequenced in a study of blood T cells in healthy people across ages. TCRdb recomputed calls from the 5' RACE reads with MiXCR, one row per CDR3 protein. The data show 380,000 or so distinct CDR3 sequences, roughly half seen once. The sequenced sample consisted of blood. Receptors originate from a man aged 60-69 years in good health. Both conserved end residues are part of each CDR3. Fields, in order: J gene, V gene, clone size, D gene, CDR3 DNA, CDR3 protein. D genes are given only for firm matches. Only some rows state a clone size, as once, few, many or a class for expanded clones.

TRBJ2-5 TRBV14 . TRBD1 TGTGCCAGCAGCGCATACAGGGGAGAGACCCAGTACTTC CASSAYRGETQYF
TRBJ2-7 TRBV25-1 . . TGTGCCAGCAGTGAAAGGACCAGTCCCTACGAGCAGTACTTC CASSERTSPYEQYF
TRBJ1-2 TRBV29-1 . . TGCAGCGTTGAAGGCCGAGGGGTAGGGGGCTACACCTTC CSVEGRGVGGYTF
TRBJ2-1 TRBV6-5 . . TGTGCCAGCAGTTCTCCGGGCAGGCCCAATGAGCAGTTCTTC CASSSPGRPNEQFF
TRBJ2-7 TRBV9 once . TGTGCCAGCAGCGTAGCCGTAGGGCTAAACTGCGAGCAGTACTTC CASSVAVGLNCEQYF
TRBJ2-5 TRBV20-1 . TRBD1 TGCAGTGCTTCGGACAGGAAATCGTACCAAGAGACCCAGTACTTC CSASDRKSYQETQYF
TRBJ2-5 TRBV15 . TRBD2 TGTGCCACCAGCAGAGATCTAACTAGCGGGAGTCCCCAGCAGACCCAGTACTTC CATSRDLTSGSPQQTQYF
TRBJ2-1 TRBV27 . . TGTGCCATTGCGGAGCAGTTCTTC CAIAEQFF
TRBJ2-7 TRBV7-9 . . TGTGCCAGCAGCGGGATCCTCTACGAGCAGTACTTC CASSGILYEQYF
TRBJ1-2 TRBV7-2 few TRBD1 TGTGCCAGCAGCTTAGTTGTTCGGCAGGGGGCGCGGGGCTACACCTTC CASSLVVRQGARGYTF
TRBJ2-3 TRBV6-1 few TRBD2 TGTGCCAGCAGACCTTGGGGAGGGAGCACAGATACGCAGTATTTT CASRPWGGSTDTQYF
TRBJ2-7 TRBV20-1 few . TGCAGTGCTAGAGCAGGGGGGGAGGCTTACTCCTACGAGCAGTACTTC CSARAGGEAYSYEQYF
TRBJ2-3 TRBV12-5 . . TGTGCTAGTGGTTTGTCAGGGGCAGATACGCAGTATTTT CASGLSGADTQYF
TRBJ2-5 TRBV20-1 . . TGCAGTGCTGGGGCCCCGGCGCAAGAGACCAAGTACTTC CSAGAPAQETKYF
TRBJ2-1 TRBV20-1 . . TGCAGTGCCCCGGGACTCGGGGCAAATGAGCAGTTCTTC CSAPGLGANEQFF
TRBJ2-4 TRBV7-2 . TRBD2 TGTGCCAGCAGCTTAAAAGCGGGAGGACCCCAGGACATTCAGTACTTC CASSLKAGGPQDIQYF
TRBJ2-7 TRBV25-1 few . TGTGCCAGCAGTGCGGACTACGAGCAGTACTTC CASSADYEQYF
TRBJ2-5 TRBV7-9 . TRBD1 TGTGCCAGCAGCCAGGAGGACAGGAGGGAGACCCAGTACTTC CASSQEDRRETQYF
TRBJ2-1 TRBV5-1 . . TGCGCCAGCAGCTTCGACCCCTGGGACCCGTCCAATGAGCAGTTCTTC CASSFDPWDPSNEQFF
TRBJ2-7 TRBV4-2 . TRBD2 TGTGCCAGCAGTGACGGACTAGCGGACTCCTACGAGCAGTACTTC CASSDGLADSYEQYF
TRBJ1-2 TRBV10-3 . . TGTGCCATCAGCGTGCCAGGGGAGAGAAACTATGGCTACACCTTC CAISVPGERNYGYTF
TRBJ1-4 TRBV5-1 . TRBD1 TGCGCCAGCAGCGACGGGACAGTCGCGGAAAAACTGTTTTTT CASSDGTVAEKLFF
TRBJ2-5 TRBV24-1 . . TGTGCCACCAGTCCCCTCGGTTGTGAGCAGTACTTC CATSPLGCEQYF
TRBJ1-2 TRBV20-1 . TRBD1 TGCAGTGCCGCCGGACAGGGAGGTGGCTACACCTTC CSAAGQGGGYTF
TRBJ2-5 TRBV6-2/TRBV6-3 . TRBD2 TGTGCCAGCAGACCAGCGGGAGCCAACAATGAGCAGTACTTC CASRPAGANNEQYF
TRBJ2-5 TRBV5-1 . TRBD2 TGCGCCAGCAGCGGGGGGACTAGCGCCCAAGAGACCCAGTACTTC CASSGGTSAQETQYF
TRBJ2-5 TRBV24-1 once . TGTGCCACCAGTGATCCGTCCGAACCCTTAGGGGAGACCCAGTACTTC CATSDPSEPLGETQYF
TRBJ2-3 TRBV7-8 . TRBD2 TGTGCCAGCAAACGACTAGCGGGGGCCTTGGGGGATACGCAGTATTTT CASKRLAGALGDTQYF
TRBJ1-1 TRBV14 . TRBD1 TGTGCCAGCAGCTACGGGACAGGGGGGCAGACTGAAGCTTTCTTT CASSYGTGGQTEAFF
TRBJ2-3 TRBV6-6 . . TGTGCCGGGAGTAAAAGCACAGATACGCAGTATTTT CAGSKSTDTQYF
TRBJ2-1 TRBV5-1 . . TGCGCCAGCAGCTTGGCTTTCGGGGGGCGAGAGCAGTTCTTC CASSLAFGGREQFF
TRBJ2-3 TRBV7-9 many TRBD2 TGTGCCAGCAGCCCAAGCGGGAATGCAGATACGCAGTATTTT CASSPSGNADTQYF
TRBJ2-2 TRBV20-1 . . TGCAGTGCCCCCACCCCGGGAGCCGGCGGGGAGCTGTTTTTT CSAPTPGAGGELFF